Following are 3 T cell receptor beta chains from one sample sequenced in a study of blood T cell repertoires in COVID-19. Using immunoSEQ multiplex PCR, the repertoire was profiled, and TCRdb retains in-frame clones only, with some absent. This sample has roughly 300,000 clones, with around 87% found just once. Sequences were obtained from peripheral blood. Receptors were obtained from a woman aged 50 to 60 who had recovered from COVID-19.

The chain is built from TRBV4-2 and TRBJ1-2; D might be TRBD1 (5 bases). The V end was cut by 2 bases, the J end by 10 bases, with 17 bases between. The CDR3 loop spans 14 amino acids. Germline V gives CDR1 LGHNA, CDR2 YNFKEQ. This CDR3 is CASSQRDPGGIYTF. The CDR3 nucleotides are TGTGCCAGCAGCCAACGGGACCCCGGGGGTATCTACACCTTC.

The chain employs TRBV6-5 and TRBJ1-2; no clear D. Trimming cost V 0 bases and J 0 bases, with 2 bases left between them. CDR3 length equals 13 residues. Germline loops: CDR1 MNHEY, CDR2 SVGAGI. CDR3 sequence: CASSYSTNYGYTF. The DNA for the CDR3 is TGTGCCAGCAGTTACTCCACTAACTATGGCTACACCTTC.

The gene calls are TRBV21-1 and TRBJ1-2. TRBV21-1 is tagged as a pseudogene. The CDR3 is 14 residues long. In nucleotides, the CDR3 is TGTGCCAGAAATACCAAGGAGGGGCCGGATGGCTACACCTTC. This translates into CARNTKEGPDGYTF.